The rows below give T cell receptor beta chains drawn from one sample of a study of blood T cell repertoires in COVID-19. TCRdb's table, derived via immunoSEQ multiplex PCR, lists solely in-frame clones and lacks some. The data hold about 220,000 clones, with approximately 84% observed a single time. The sequenced material came from peripheral blood. These TCRs come from a man aged 40-55 years with active or convalescent COVID-19. CDR3s include the opening cysteine and the closing phenylalanine or tryptophan. The order of the fields is clone size, V gene, J gene, D gene, CDR3 DNA, CDR3 protein. D genes are given only for firm matches. Expanded clones are given a class, and other clones once, few, many or no size at all.

once,TRBV19,TRBJ2-2,TRBD1,TGTGCCAGTAGTCTCTTACCGGGACAGGGTACCGGGGAGCTGTTTTTT,CASSLLPGQGTGELFF
.,TRBV6-5,TRBJ2-1,TRBD1,TGTGCCAGCAGTTACTCACAGGGGGCGTACAATGAGCAGTTCTTC,CASSYSQGAYNEQFF
.,TRBV30,TRBJ2-7,TRBD1,TGTGCCTGGACAGGGGGCTACGAGCAGTACTTC,CAWTGGYEQYF
.,TRBV27,TRBJ1-1,.,TGTGCCAGCAGTTTGACACAGTACACTGAAGCTTTCTTT,CASSLTQYTEAFF
.,TRBV3-1/TRBV3-2,TRBJ1-1,.,TGTGCCAGCAGTCCCGGGAGGGGCACTGAAGCTTTCTTT,CASSPGRGTEAFF
.,TRBV28,TRBJ2-5,TRBD1,TGTGCCAGCAGTGTGGACAGGGGGCAAGAGACCCAGTACTTC,CASSVDRGQETQYF
.,TRBV5-1,TRBJ2-3,.,TGCGCCAGCAGCTTGGAACACCCGCGCACAGATACGCAGTATTTT,CASSLEHPRTDTQYF
.,TRBV4-2,TRBJ2-7,.,TGTGCCAGCAGCCAAGATAGGAGCTACGAGCAGTACTTC,CASSQDRSYEQYF
few,TRBV10-3,TRBJ2-1,.,TGTGCCATCAGTGAGTGGCCCAATGAGCAGTTCTTC,CAISEWPNEQFF
few,TRBV19,TRBJ1-1,TRBD1,TGTGCCAGTAGTTCGACAGGGGGCGAAGTGAACACTGAAGCTTTCTTT,CASSSTGGEVNTEAFF
few,TRBV7-2,TRBJ1-6,.,TGTGCCAGCAGCCTCTTCTTGAGCTCCTATAATTCACCCCTCCACTTT,CASSLFLSSYNSPLHF
.,TRBV3-1/TRBV3-2,TRBJ2-5,.,TGTGCCAGCAGCCAAAGGGGTAGGGGAGAGACCCAGTACTTC,CASSQRGRGETQYF
.,TRBV5-4,TRBJ1-2,.,TGTGCCAGCAGCTCTCCCGGGACTTTTAACTATGGCTACACCTTC,CASSSPGTFNYGYTF
.,TRBV9,TRBJ1-2,.,TGTGCCAGCAGCGTCGGCGACGGACAGATCTATGGCTACACCTTC,CASSVGDGQIYGYTF
.,TRBV7-3,TRBJ1-1,.,TGTGCCAGCAGCTCCTATCGGGTTGGTGAAGCTTTCTTT,CASSSYRVGEAFF
.,TRBV6-5,TRBJ1-3,TRBD1,TGTGCCAGCGGACAGGGGGCGACGGTCGGAAACACCATATATTTT,CASGQGATVGNTIYF
.,TRBV7-9,TRBJ1-6,.,TGTGCCAGCAGCTTTTCAGGGGATCATTCACCCCTCCACTTT,CASSFSGDHSPLHF
.,TRBV28,TRBJ2-4,TRBD2,TGTGCCAGTCAAGGGACTAGCGAAAAAAACATTCAGTACTTC,CASQGTSEKNIQYF
.,TRBV2,TRBJ1-3,.,TGTGCCAGCAGTGAAACTGGGCTGGGTGGAAACACCATATATTTT,CASSETGLGGNTIYF
.,TRBV27,TRBJ2-2,.,TGTGCCAGCAGTCCATGGCGGCAGGGAAGTTCCGGGGAGCTGTTTTTT,CASSPWRQGSSGELFF
.,TRBV7-9,TRBJ2-7,.,TGTGCCAGCAGCTTAGGAGGTGACTCTGGGTTC,CASSLGGDSGF
.,TRBV7-9,TRBJ1-6,.,TGTGCCAGCAGCTTAGTTCCACACCGGGACACCGATAATTCACCCCTCCACTTT,CASSLVPHRDTDNSPLHF
.,TRBV5-5,TRBJ1-6,.,TGTGCCAGCAGGACAGAGATCGACTATTCACCCCTCCACTTT,CASRTEIDYSPLHF
.,TRBV5-6,TRBJ2-7,TRBD1,TGTGCCAGCAGCGGGACAGGGGCCACCTACGAGCAGTACTTC,CASSGTGATYEQYF
.,TRBV19,TRBJ2-1,.,TGTGCCAGTAGCCTCAGGGCCTACAATGAGCAGTTCTTC,CASSLRAYNEQFF
.,TRBV7-9,TRBJ2-7,TRBD1,TGTGCCAGCAGCTTGGACAGGAGCTCCTACGAGCAGTACTTC,CASSLDRSSYEQYF
.,TRBV9,TRBJ2-2,TRBD2,TGTGCCAGCAGCGAACTAGCGGGCCAGCGGGCCGGGGAGCTGTTTTTT,CASSELAGQRAGELFF
.,TRBV5-1,TRBJ2-1,TRBD1,TGCGCCAGCAGCTTGGGACAGGGGAGTGAGCAGTTCTTC,CASSLGQGSEQFF
.,TRBV25-1,TRBJ2-7,.,TGTGCCAGCGGCTTTATCCACGAGCAGTACTTC,CASGFIHEQYF
.,TRBV5-5,TRBJ2-7,.,TGTGCCAGCAGCTTCGGGTTAACGGAGTCCTACGAGCAGTACTTC,CASSFGLTESYEQYF
.,TRBV4-1,TRBJ1-2,TRBD1,TGCGCCAGCAGCCAAGTGGAGACAGGGAACTATGGCTACACCTTC,CASSQVETGNYGYTF